This TCR beta chain appears in the sequencing data of a study of identical twins. The CDR3 spans 15 residues. Germline-derived CDR1 and CDR2 are MNHNS and SASEGT. The trim removed 8 bases at V and 4 bases at J, leaving 13 bases unmatched. Unique molecular identifiers were present on cDNA, and template switching added a universal primer site. MiXCR, applied by TCRdb to the 5' RACE reads, yields one record per CDR3 protein. The sample has some 500,000 distinct CDR3 sequences, roughly 21% seen once; the top ten hold around 0.9%. The sample was also reused in another study, on T cells expressing NK-cell markers. From that study: Sorted CD3+CD56-NKG2C+, CD3+CD56+NKG2C- and CD3+CD56+NKG2C+ T cells were the source of the TCR beta repertoires. The CD3+CD56-NKG2C+ fraction of several donors was also led by these clonotypes.

The chain couples TRBV6-1 to TRBJ2-7; 8 bases align to TRBD2. Sequenced: CD4+ T cells sorted from blood. The receptor comes from a woman aged 18-29 years in good health. The CDR3 DNA reads as TGTGCCAGCCGTCTGGGCGGGGGGATTTCGTACGAGCAGTACTTC. It is translated as CASRLGGGISYEQYF.